A selection of T cell receptor beta chains follows, all from one sample in a study of human T cells and chemical hapten exposure. TCRdb recomputed calls from the RACE reads with MiXCR, one row per CDR3 protein. Of some 110,000 distinct CDR3 sequences in the sample, 12% are singletons; the top ten hold roughly 1.5%. The source material was whole blood, sampled in connection with sensitization to the hapten diphenylcyclopropenone (DPC). The origin of the receptors is a woman between 45 and 65 years old with alopecia areata. Some clones in this sample may be carry-over from other donors' samples. CDR3s include the opening cysteine and the closing phenylalanine or tryptophan. Each record gives: clone size, J gene, D gene, V gene, CDR3 DNA, CDR3 protein. A D gene is named only where the DNA matches it firmly. Some rows have no size entry. The others give once, few or many, or a class for an expanded clone.

clone_size: many
j_call: TRBJ1-1
d_call: .
v_call: TRBV20-1
cdr3_nt: TGCAGTGCTCAACCCGGGGGGGCGGACACTGAAGCTTTCTTT
cdr3_aa: CSAQPGGADTEAFF

clone_size: few
j_call: TRBJ1-3
d_call: .
v_call: TRBV18
cdr3_nt: TGTGCCAGCTCGTCTACAGAATCCTCTGGAAACACCATATATTTT
cdr3_aa: CASSSTESSGNTIYF

clone_size: few
j_call: TRBJ1-4
d_call: .
v_call: TRBV19
cdr3_nt: TGTGCCAGTAGGCGACAGACTAATGAAAAACTGTTTTTT
cdr3_aa: CASRRQTNEKLFF

clone_size: .
j_call: TRBJ2-3
d_call: .
v_call: TRBV12-3/TRBV12-4
cdr3_nt: TGTGCCAGCAGTTTAGTGCGGTCCACAGATACGCAGTATTTT
cdr3_aa: CASSLVRSTDTQYF

clone_size: .
j_call: TRBJ2-5
d_call: .
v_call: TRBV11-2
cdr3_nt: TGTGCCAGCAGCTTCGCAGGGGAAAAGGAGACCCAGTACTTC
cdr3_aa: CASSFAGEKETQYF

clone_size: .
j_call: TRBJ2-7
d_call: .
v_call: TRBV4-1
cdr3_nt: TGCGCCAGCAGCCGTCTACTACTTAGAGAGAACAAGCAGTACTTC
cdr3_aa: CASSRLLLRENKQYF

clone_size: few
j_call: TRBJ2-5
d_call: .
v_call: TRBV20-1
cdr3_nt: TGCAGTGCTAGAGATAGACCCCGGCGACAGTCCCAAGAGACCCAGTACTTC
cdr3_aa: CSARDRPRRQSQETQYF

clone_size: few
j_call: TRBJ1-1
d_call: .
v_call: TRBV20-1
cdr3_nt: TGCAGTGCCGTCGAAGGGCGATCCCTCACTGAAGCTTTCTTT
cdr3_aa: CSAVEGRSLTEAFF

clone_size: many
j_call: TRBJ2-1
d_call: .
v_call: TRBV12-3/TRBV12-4
cdr3_nt: TGTGCCAGCAGCCCTAGACAGAACAATGAGCAGTTCTTC
cdr3_aa: CASSPRQNNEQFF

clone_size: .
j_call: TRBJ2-1
d_call: .
v_call: TRBV6-4
cdr3_nt: TGTGCCAGCAGTGAGATGGGCCATGAGCAGTTCTTC
cdr3_aa: CASSEMGHEQFF

clone_size: .
j_call: TRBJ2-3
d_call: .
v_call: TRBV12-3/TRBV12-4
cdr3_nt: TGTGCCAGCAGTTTGGGGGGATACGGCACAGATACGCAGTATTTT
cdr3_aa: CASSLGGYGTDTQYF

clone_size: many
j_call: TRBJ2-7
d_call: .
v_call: TRBV2
cdr3_nt: TGTGCCAGTAGGGTAGGCTCCTCCGGATACGAGCAGTACTTC
cdr3_aa: CASRVGSSGYEQYF

clone_size: few
j_call: TRBJ2-7
d_call: .
v_call: TRBV2
cdr3_nt: TGTGCCAGCAGTGTTCAGGGTAGCTCCTACGAGCAGTACTTC
cdr3_aa: CASSVQGSSYEQYF

clone_size: .
j_call: TRBJ2-7
d_call: .
v_call: TRBV5-1
cdr3_nt: TGCGACAGCAGTTATCTCCCAGGGGCCAGATTCTCCTACGAGCAGTACTTC
cdr3_aa: CDSSYLPGARFSYEQYF

clone_size: .
j_call: TRBJ1-2
d_call: TRBD1
v_call: TRBV28
cdr3_nt: TGTGCCAGCAGGTCGACAGGGGGGGCACGAGCCTACACCTTC
cdr3_aa: CASRSTGGARAYTF

clone_size: many
j_call: TRBJ2-3
d_call: .
v_call: TRBV7-2
cdr3_nt: TGTGCCAGCAGCCCCGGTTACGCGGGCCGTACGCAGTATTTT
cdr3_aa: CASSPGYAGRTQYF

clone_size: few
j_call: TRBJ1-5
d_call: .
v_call: TRBV2
cdr3_nt: TGTGCCAGCACTCCAACAGCGAATCAGCCCCAGCATTTT
cdr3_aa: CASTPTANQPQHF

clone_size: .
j_call: TRBJ2-7
d_call: .
v_call: TRBV4-3
cdr3_nt: TGCGCCAGCAGCCAAGACTACTCAAGACAGGTTCAGGAGCAGTACTTC
cdr3_aa: CASSQDYSRQVQEQYF

clone_size: .
j_call: TRBJ2-2
d_call: .
v_call: TRBV29-1
cdr3_nt: TGCAGCGTCAAGGCGGGGGCAACCGGGGAGCTGTTTTTT
cdr3_aa: CSVKAGATGELFF

clone_size: .
j_call: TRBJ2-2
d_call: TRBD1
v_call: TRBV28
cdr3_nt: TGTGCCAGCAGTCTGACAGGGGATCTAAACACCGGGGAGCTGTCTTTT
cdr3_aa: CASSLTGDLNTGELSF